The rows below give T cell receptor beta chains drawn from one sample of a study of neurological immune-mediated disorders. Each CDR3 protein gets one entry after TCRdb re-called the 5' RACE reads with MiXCR. The sample records around 30,000 distinct CDR3 sequences, around 4% being singletons. The sample was CD4+ T cells from blood. These receptors were collected from a woman between 40 and 55 years old in good health. CDR3s include the opening cysteine and the closing phenylalanine or tryptophan. The order of the fields is V gene, clone size, J gene, D gene, CDR3 protein, CDR3 DNA. A D gene is named only where the DNA matches it firmly. Clone size appears in some rows only: once, few, many, or a class for an expanded clone.

V gene: TRBV15; clone size: many; J gene: TRBJ1-4; D gene: .; CDR3 protein: CATSGGGSPNEKLFF; CDR3 DNA: TGTGCCACCTCTGGAGGGGGGTCGCCTAATGAAAAACTGTTTTTT
V gene: TRBV10-3; clone size: many; J gene: TRBJ2-4; D gene: .; CDR3 protein: CAIRGSENIQYF; CDR3 DNA: TGTGCCATCAGGGGATCGGAAAACATTCAGTACTTC
V gene: TRBV6-1; clone size: many; J gene: TRBJ2-1; D gene: TRBD2; CDR3 protein: CASTGGGPGNEQFF; CDR3 DNA: TGTGCCAGCACCGGGGGGGGGCCCGGGAATGAGCAGTTCTTC
V gene: TRBV6-1; clone size: many; J gene: TRBJ2-3; D gene: .; CDR3 protein: CASRRGASRTDTQYF; CDR3 DNA: TGTGCCAGCAGAAGAGGGGCTAGCCGCACAGATACGCAGTATTTT
V gene: TRBV20-1; clone size: many; J gene: TRBJ1-1; D gene: .; CDR3 protein: CSAPGGGWTEAFF; CDR3 DNA: TGCAGTGCTCCGGGGGGGGGGTGGACTGAAGCTTTCTTT
V gene: TRBV28; clone size: many; J gene: TRBJ2-1; D gene: TRBD1; CDR3 protein: CASTQPGQGPDEQFF; CDR3 DNA: TGTGCCAGCACCCAGCCGGGACAGGGACCCGATGAGCAGTTCTTC
V gene: TRBV20-1; clone size: many; J gene: TRBJ2-2; D gene: TRBD1; CDR3 protein: CSIGGYGTGELFF; CDR3 DNA: TGCAGCATAGGGGGCTATGGCACCGGGGAGCTGTTTTTT
V gene: TRBV5-1; clone size: many; J gene: TRBJ2-1; D gene: TRBD2; CDR3 protein: CASSVGGSRQNEQFF; CDR3 DNA: TGCGCCAGCAGCGTCGGGGGGTCCCGGCAGAATGAGCAGTTCTTC
V gene: TRBV2; clone size: many; J gene: TRBJ2-2; D gene: .; CDR3 protein: CASRGVGIHENTGELFF; CDR3 DNA: TGTGCCAGCAGAGGGGTAGGGATACATGAGAACACCGGGGAGCTGTTTTTT
V gene: TRBV5-1; clone size: many; J gene: TRBJ2-2; D gene: .; CDR3 protein: CASSTGTTNTGELFF; CDR3 DNA: TGCGCCAGCAGCACCGGGACCACGAACACCGGGGAGCTGTTTTTT
V gene: TRBV20-1; clone size: many; J gene: TRBJ2-3; D gene: .; CDR3 protein: CSAPPPLGTDTQYF; CDR3 DNA: TGCAGTGCCCCCCCCCCGCTAGGTACAGATACGCAGTATTTT
V gene: TRBV27; clone size: many; J gene: TRBJ2-3; D gene: .; CDR3 protein: CASSLAGNTQYF; CDR3 DNA: TGTGCCAGCAGTTTAGCGGGGAATACGCAGTATTTT
V gene: TRBV20-1; clone size: many; J gene: TRBJ2-7; D gene: TRBD2; CDR3 protein: CSARRGEEQYF; CDR3 DNA: TGCAGTGCTAGGCGGGGGGAAGAGCAGTACTTC
V gene: TRBV29-1; clone size: many; J gene: TRBJ2-5; D gene: TRBD1; CDR3 protein: CSAGQAKETQYF; CDR3 DNA: TGCAGCGCGGGACAGGCAAAAGAGACCCAGTACTTC
V gene: TRBV19; clone size: many; J gene: TRBJ1-5; D gene: .; CDR3 protein: CASTRRLPGQGTNQPQHF; CDR3 DNA: TGTGCCAGTACCAGACGCCTCCCGGGGCAGGGGACAAATCAGCCCCAGCATTTT
V gene: TRBV5-1; clone size: many; J gene: TRBJ2-2; D gene: TRBD2; CDR3 protein: CASSFSGTIAGELFF; CDR3 DNA: TGCGCCAGCAGCTTCTCCGGGACTATCGCCGGGGAGCTGTTTTTT
V gene: TRBV29-1; clone size: many; J gene: TRBJ2-7; D gene: .; CDR3 protein: CSVETTGYRLSEQYF; CDR3 DNA: TGCAGCGTTGAGACCACAGGATATCGGTTGAGTGAGCAGTACTTC
V gene: TRBV7-2; clone size: many; J gene: TRBJ2-5; D gene: TRBD2; CDR3 protein: CASSPFPSGRAGETQYF; CDR3 DNA: TGTGCCAGCAGCCCCTTCCCTAGCGGGAGGGCCGGAGAGACCCAGTACTTC
V gene: TRBV7-2; clone size: many; J gene: TRBJ2-7; D gene: .; CDR3 protein: CASSGSYEQYF; CDR3 DNA: TGTGCCAGCAGCGGCTCCTACGAGCAGTACTTC
V gene: TRBV4-1; clone size: many; J gene: TRBJ2-3; D gene: .; CDR3 protein: CASSQSRGGAGTDTQYF; CDR3 DNA: TGCGCCAGCAGCCAATCGCGTGGGGGCGCAGGCACAGATACGCAGTATTTT
V gene: TRBV10-2; clone size: many; J gene: TRBJ2-7; D gene: .; CDR3 protein: CASSERPRDYEQYF; CDR3 DNA: TGCGCCAGCAGTGAGAGGCCAAGGGACTACGAGCAGTACTTC
V gene: TRBV5-1; clone size: medium-sized; J gene: TRBJ2-5; D gene: .; CDR3 protein: CASSFGAATLYQETQYF; CDR3 DNA: TGCGCCAGCAGCTTTGGGGCCGCGACCTTGTACCAAGAGACCCAGTACTTC
V gene: TRBV19; clone size: .; J gene: TRBJ1-4; D gene: .; CDR3 protein: CASKIAGNSEELFF; CDR3 DNA: TGTGCCAGTAAAATAGCTGGGAACTCTGAGGAACTGTTTTTT